The 15 T cell receptor beta chains presented below share a single source sample, sequenced in a study of T cell repertoires in cytomegalovirus infection. TCRdb analysed the reads with MiXCR anew, one entry per CDR3 protein. The table records under 200,000 distinct CDR3 sequences, approximately 30% of them present only once. Sequencing input: PBMCs. The origin of the receptors is a human donor in good health (CMV status not recorded). Some clones in this sample may be carry-over from other donors' samples.

The chain carries TRBV27 and TRBJ1-6; possible D gene TRBD1, 5 bases. Trimming left V 3 bases short and J 10 bases short, with 7 bases between. The CDR3 runs 12 residues. The V gene's germline CDR1 is MNHEY and CDR2 SMNVEV (reference sequence). The CDR3 reads CASSLGGSPLHF. Here the CDR3 DNA reads TGTGCCAGCAGTTTGGGGGGATCACCCCTCCACTTT.

Ten or more counts support this clonotype. This chain uses TRBV7-2 with TRBJ2-7; D is uncertain. Germline lookup yields CDR1 SGHTA and CDR2 FQGNSA. The CDR3 spans 16 residues. V was clipped by 1 base and J by 4 bases, with 17 bases between them. The CDR3 protein is CASSLDPPPSAYEQYF. The CDR3 region has the DNA TGTGCCAGCAGCTTAGACCCCCCACCCTCAGCATACGAGCAGTACTTC.

This clonotype came up once. This rearrangement joins TRBV7-6 to TRBJ1-6; 10 bases map to TRBD1. The ends lost 5 bases at V and 10 bases at J; junction bases unmatched: 17. The length of the CDR3 is 18 residues. The germline V gene has CDR1 SGHVS and CDR2 FNYEAQ. CDR3 nucleotide sequence: TGTGCCAGCAGCCGCGGACAGGGGGATTGGACGGAGAAGTCACCCCTCCACTTT. As protein: CASSRGQGDWTEKSPLHF.

The J gene is TRBJ1-1, the V gene TRBV20-1; possible D gene TRBD1, 6 bases. This CDR3 has 12 amino acids. V was clipped by 6 bases and J by 12 bases, with 20 bases between them. CDR1 DFQATT and CDR2 SNEGSKA come from the germline V gene (reference sequence). The CDR3 DNA reads as TGCAGTGCCCGTTCGGGGGGGCTGGGGTCTTTCTTT. As protein: CSARSGGLGSFF.

The chain employs TRBV2 and TRBJ2-3; the match to TRBD2 covers 8 bases. CDR3 length: 14 residues. The V segment lost 6 bases and the J segment 6 bases; nucleotides outside the gene matches: 8. The germline gives CDR1 SNHLY, CDR2 FYNNEI. The CDR3 here is CASRPGLVSDTQYF. The CDR3 DNA reads TGTGCCAGCAGGCCGGGACTAGTCTCGGATACGCAGTATTTT.

The chain recombines TRBV29-1 with TRBJ2-2; 9 bases fit TRBD1. V shed 6 bases, J shed 4 bases, and the junction held 6 bases outside the gene matches. The CDR3 spans 14 residues. CDR1 and CDR2 (germline): SQVTM, ANQGSEA. The CDR3 region has the DNA TGCAGCGTCAAACCGACAGGGGGCACCGGGGAGCTGTTTTTT. Amino acids: CSVKPTGGTGELFF.

This CDR3 is CASNEDSEAAPLHF. The CDR3 DNA reads TGTGCCAGCAATGAGGACAGTGAAGCGGCACCCCTCCACTTT. This rearrangement joins TRBV6-2 or TRBV6-3 to TRBJ1-6, with D maybe TRBD1 (6 bases). Germline V lookup: CDR1 MNHEY, CDR2 SVGEGT. Between the trimmed V and J ends, which lost 7 bases and 11 bases, there was a span of 18 bases. The length of the CDR3 is 14 residues.

This clonotype was seen only a few times. The rearrangement uses TRBV2 and TRBJ1-2; D is possibly TRBD1 (5 bases). Germline CDR1 is SNHLY and CDR2 is FYNNEI. This CDR3 has 12 amino acids. V was pared by 8 bases and J by 4 bases, with 11 bases between. The CDR3 is CASGQGFYGYTF. The CDR3 DNA sequence: TGTGCCAGCGGGCAGGGATTCTATGGCTACACCTTC.

This clonotype has a handful of counts. The rearrangement joins TRBV6-1 to TRBJ1-4, with TRBD1 identical over 7 bases. The ends lost 6 bases at V and 8 bases at J; junction bases unmatched: 9. The CDR3 runs to 14 residues. Per germline, CDR1 MNHNS and CDR2 SASEGT. The CDR3 DNA sequence: TGTGCCAGCAGAGAAACAGGGGAGGACGAAAAACTGTTTTTT. Residues: CASRETGEDEKLFF.

This clonotype has a single count. The rearrangement links TRBV7-3 to TRBJ2-2, with D perhaps TRBD2 (6 bases). The CDR3 sequence is 15 residues long. Trimming pared 5 bases from V and 5 bases from J, leaving 15 bases between. Germline V gives CDR1 SGHTA, CDR2 FQGTGA. The CDR3, as DNA: TGTGCCAGCAGCGAAACGGGGGTATTGACCGGGGAGCTGTTTTTT. Protein product: CASSETGVLTGELFF.

This chain joins TRBV6-5 and TRBJ1-1; 7 positions agree with TRBD1. Looked up from germline, CDR1 is MNHEY and CDR2 is SVGAGI. The CDR3 runs to 17 residues. V gave up 1 base and J gave up 0 bases; unmatched junction bases: 8. The CDR3 here is CASSYWDRPNMNTEAFF. Written as DNA, the CDR3 is TGTGCCAGCAGTTACTGGGACAGACCAAACATGAACACTGAAGCTTTCTTT.

This clonotype has just a few counts. The chain couples TRBV4-3 to TRBJ1-1; 7 bases are a match to TRBD1. The CDR3 length is 15 residues. V lost 3 bases to trimming and J lost 2 bases; unmatched junction nucleotides: 6. Germline-derived CDR1 and CDR2 are LGHNA and YSLEER. The CDR3 DNA sequence: TGCGCCAGCAGCCAGACCAGGGGGGTTAACACTGAAGCTTTCTTT. The encoded protein is CASSQTRGVNTEAFF.

This clonotype was found many times. The rearrangement links TRBV29-1 to TRBJ2-1, with D hard to call. CDR1 and CDR2 (germline): SQVTM, ANQGSEA. CDR3 length: 11 residues. Trimming removed 6 bases from V and 6 bases from J, with 9 bases in between. CDR3 region: CSVFPANEQFF. For the CDR3, the DNA is TGCAGCGTCTTCCCAGCCAATGAGCAGTTCTTC.

In its sample, this clonotype was seen once. The chain combines TRBV18 with TRBJ2-1; D is undetermined. CDR3 length: 14 amino acids. V dropped 2 bases and J dropped 2 bases, with 7 bases sitting between them. Germline CDR1 and CDR2: KGHSH and LQKENI. This CDR3 is CASSPKSTYNEQFF. The CDR3, as DNA: TGTGCCAGCTCACCAAAATCCACCTACAATGAGCAGTTCTTC.

This clonotype has only a few counts. The V call is TRBV7-2, the J call TRBJ2-1; D gene ambiguous. CDR1 and CDR2 from the germline V gene are SGHTA and FQGNSA. CDR3 size: 15 residues. V lost 0 bases and J lost 2, with 8 bases in between. The CDR3 DNA reads TGTGCCAGCAGCTTAGCGCATGGGCCCTACAATGAGCAGTTCTTC. As protein: CASSLAHGPYNEQFF.